This entry is about one TCR beta chain. Its matching antigen is unknown. The entry originates in a study of T cell responses to AZD1222 COVID-19 vaccine. Pooling was applied to second doses at about 4 or about 12 weeks. The CDR3 extends over 15 amino acids. With V trimmed by 5 bases and J by 4 bases, 6 bases remained unmatched. The germline gives CDR1 SGHTA, CDR2 FQGNSA. TCRdb's copy holds only in-frame clones and misses some; the assay was immunoSEQ multiplex PCR. This table has 100,000 or so clones, about 90% appearing once. Overall study findings and caveats: Clonal diversity was possibly underestimated; the donors were predominantly white British and more often female.

This clonotype was obtained from an adult who received the AZD1222 COVID-19 vaccine. This chain links TRBV7-2 with TRBJ1-5; 9 bases agree with TRBD1. Here the sequenced sample was peripheral blood, taken 28 days after the second AZD1222 dose. The CDR3 nucleotides are TGTGCCAGCAGCCAGGGACAGGGCCTAAATCAGCCCCAGCATTTT. It translates to CASSQGQGLNQPQHF.